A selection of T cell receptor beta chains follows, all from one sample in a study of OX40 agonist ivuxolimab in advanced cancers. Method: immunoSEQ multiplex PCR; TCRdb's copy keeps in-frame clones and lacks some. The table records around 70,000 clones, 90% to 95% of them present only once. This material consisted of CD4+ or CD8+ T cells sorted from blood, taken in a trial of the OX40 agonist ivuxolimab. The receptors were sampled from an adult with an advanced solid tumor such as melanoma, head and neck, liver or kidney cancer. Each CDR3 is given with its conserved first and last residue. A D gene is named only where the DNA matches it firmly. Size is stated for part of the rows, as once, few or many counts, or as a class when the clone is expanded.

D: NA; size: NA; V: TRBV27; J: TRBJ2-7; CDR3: CASSPDLGDEQYF; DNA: TGTGCCAGCAGCCCCGACCTAGGCGACGAGCAGTACTTC
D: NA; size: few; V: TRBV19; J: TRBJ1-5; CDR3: CASSIGSRSNQPQHF; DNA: TGTGCCAGTAGTATTGGTTCCCGAAGCAATCAGCCCCAGCATTTT
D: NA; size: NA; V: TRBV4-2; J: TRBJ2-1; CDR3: CASSQLVDSYNEQFF; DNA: TGTGCCAGCAGCCAATTGGTGGATTCCTACAATGAGCAGTTCTTC
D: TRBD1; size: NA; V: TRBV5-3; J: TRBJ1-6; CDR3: CARSRRDRGPLYGGMANSPLHF; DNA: TGTGCCAGAAGTAGACGGGACAGGGGCCCCTTGTACGGTGGGATGGCGAATTCACCCCTCCACTTT
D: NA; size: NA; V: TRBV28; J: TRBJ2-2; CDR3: CASSFGGLNTGELFF; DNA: TGTGCCAGCAGTTTCGGAGGACTAAACACCGGGGAGCTGTTTTTT
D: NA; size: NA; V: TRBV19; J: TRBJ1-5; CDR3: CASSIGQGSNQPQHF; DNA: TGTGCCAGTAGTATAGGCCAGGGTAGCAATCAGCCCCAGCATTTT
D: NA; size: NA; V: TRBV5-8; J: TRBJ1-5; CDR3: CASSLAPEATNQPQHF; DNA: TGTGCCAGCAGCTTGGCGCCAGAAGCTACTAATCAGCCCCAGCATTTT
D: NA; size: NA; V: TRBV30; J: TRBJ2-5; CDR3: CAWSAIQGGQETQYF; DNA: TGTGCCTGGAGTGCCATACAGGGAGGGCAAGAGACCCAGTACTTC
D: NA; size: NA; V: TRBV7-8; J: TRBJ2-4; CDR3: CASSLDRLAKNIQYF; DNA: TGTGCCAGCAGCCTCGACCGATTAGCCAAAAACATTCAGTACTTC
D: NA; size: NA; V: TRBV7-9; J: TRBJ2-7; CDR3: CASSPPGQGSSYEQYF; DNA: TGTGCCAGCAGCCCGCCGGGACAAGGGTCCTCCTACGAGCAGTACTTC
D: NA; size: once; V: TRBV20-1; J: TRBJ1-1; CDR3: CSARRTTEAFF; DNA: TGCAGTGCTCGGAGGACAACTGAAGCTTTCTTT
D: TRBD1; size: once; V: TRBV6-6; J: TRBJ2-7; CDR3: CASSYQGQGAYEQYF; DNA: TGTGCCAGCAGTTACCAAGGACAGGGGGCTTACGAGCAGTACTTC
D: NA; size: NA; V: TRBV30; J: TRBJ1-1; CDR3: CAWSVYGSEAFF; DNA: TGTGCCTGGAGTGTATACGGATCTGAAGCTTTCTTT
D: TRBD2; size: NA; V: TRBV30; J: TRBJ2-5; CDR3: CAWSVAGEETQYF; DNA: TGTGCCTGGAGTGTAGCGGGAGAAGAGACCCAGTACTTC
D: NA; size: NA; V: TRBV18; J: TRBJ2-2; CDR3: CASSPDYTNTGELFF; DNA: TGTGCCAGCTCACCAGACTATACGAACACCGGGGAGCTGTTTTTT
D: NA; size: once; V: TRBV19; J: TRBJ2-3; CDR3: CASSIGGGMYTDTQYF; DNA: TGTGCCAGTAGTATAGGTGGAGGAATGTACACAGATACGCAGTATTTT
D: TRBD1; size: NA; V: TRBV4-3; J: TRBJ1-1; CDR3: CASSHHPQGAGNTEAFF; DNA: TGCGCCAGCAGCCATCACCCACAGGGGGCTGGGAACACTGAAGCTTTCTTT
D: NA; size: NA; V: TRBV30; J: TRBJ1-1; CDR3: CAWSIAENTEAFF; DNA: TGTGCCTGGAGTATTGCAGAGAACACTGAAGCTTTCTTT
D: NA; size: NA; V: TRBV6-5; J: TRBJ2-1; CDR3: CASSPDGFVVEQFF; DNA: TGTGCCAGCAGCCCAGACGGGTTCGTCGTTGAGCAGTTCTTC
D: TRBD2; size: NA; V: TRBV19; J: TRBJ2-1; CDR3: CASSIMGIAGADNEQFF; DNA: TGTGCCAGTAGTATAATGGGCATAGCGGGAGCTGACAATGAGCAGTTCTTC
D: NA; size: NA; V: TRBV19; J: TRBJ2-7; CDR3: CASSIYGSSYEQYF; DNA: TGTGCCAGTAGTATTTACGGCAGCTCCTACGAGCAGTACTTC
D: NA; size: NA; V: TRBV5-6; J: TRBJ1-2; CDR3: CASSLDSTNYGYTF; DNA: TGTGCCAGCAGCTTGGACTCCACTAACTATGGCTACACCTTC
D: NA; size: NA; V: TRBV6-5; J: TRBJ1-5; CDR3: CASGEGGNQPQHF; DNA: TGTGCCAGTGGGGAAGGGGGCAATCAGCCCCAGCATTTT
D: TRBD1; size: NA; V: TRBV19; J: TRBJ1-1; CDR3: CASSWTGVTEAFF; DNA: TGTGCCAGTAGTTGGACAGGGGTCACTGAAGCTTTCTTT
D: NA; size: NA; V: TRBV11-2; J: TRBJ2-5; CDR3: CASSLASPQYF; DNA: TGTGCCAGCAGCTTAGCTTCCCCCCAGTACTTC
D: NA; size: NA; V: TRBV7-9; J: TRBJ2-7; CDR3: CASSSGTANEQYF; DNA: TGTGCCAGCAGCTCGGGGACGGCGAACGAGCAGTACTTC
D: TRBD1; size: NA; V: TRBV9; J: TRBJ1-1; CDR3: CASSLTGTVNTEAFF; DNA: TGTGCCAGCAGCCTTACCGGGACAGTGAACACTGAAGCTTTCTTT
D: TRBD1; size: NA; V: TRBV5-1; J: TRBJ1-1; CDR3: CASSHGQGVTEAFF; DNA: TGCGCCAGCAGCCACGGACAGGGGGTAACTGAAGCTTTCTTT
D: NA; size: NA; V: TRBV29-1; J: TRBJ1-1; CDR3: CSIEYIGKRVAFF; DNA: TGCAGCATTGAGTATATTGGGAAACGCGTCGCTTTCTTT
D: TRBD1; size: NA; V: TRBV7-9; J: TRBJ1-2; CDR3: CASSHGTETFHNYGYTF; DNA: TGTGCCAGCAGCCATGGGACAGAGACTTTCCACAACTATGGCTACACCTTC
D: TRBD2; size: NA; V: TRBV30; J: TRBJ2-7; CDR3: CAWSVAGVTYEQYF; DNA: TGTGCCTGGAGTGTGGCGGGAGTAACCTACGAGCAGTACTTC
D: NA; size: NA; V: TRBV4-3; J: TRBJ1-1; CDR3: CASSQDMTGVMNTEAFF; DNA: TGCGCCAGCAGCCAAGATATGACGGGGGTTATGAACACTGAAGCTTTCTTT
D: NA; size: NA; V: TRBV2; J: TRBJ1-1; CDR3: CASSRQGTNTEAFF; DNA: TGTGCCAGCAGTCGCCAGGGTACGAACACTGAAGCTTTCTTT
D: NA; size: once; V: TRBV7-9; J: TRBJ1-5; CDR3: CASSFLGQPQHF; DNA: TGTGCCAGCAGCTTCCTAGGTCAGCCCCAGCATTTT
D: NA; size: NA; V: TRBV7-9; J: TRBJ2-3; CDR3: CASSLVDVGRGSPLTQYF; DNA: TGTGCCAGCAGCTTAGTAGACGTTGGCAGGGGCTCACCTCTTACGCAGTATTTT
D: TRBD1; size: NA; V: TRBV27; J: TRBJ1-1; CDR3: CASTPKGAFTEAFF; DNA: TGTGCCAGCACCCCGAAGGGGGCTTTCACTGAAGCTTTCTTT
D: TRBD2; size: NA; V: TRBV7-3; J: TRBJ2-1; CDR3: CASSLGTSRDEQFF; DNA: TGTGCCAGCAGCTTAGGGACTAGCAGAGATGAGCAGTTCTTC
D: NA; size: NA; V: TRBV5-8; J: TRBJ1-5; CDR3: CASSLTASNQPQHF; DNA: TGTGCCAGCAGCTTGACAGCTTCCAATCAGCCCCAGCATTTT
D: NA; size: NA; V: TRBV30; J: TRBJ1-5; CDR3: CAWSWGENQPQHF; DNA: TGTGCCTGGAGTTGGGGAGAAAATCAGCCCCAGCATTTT
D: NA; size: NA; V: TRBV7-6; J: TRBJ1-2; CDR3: CASSLVQGPSAGYTF; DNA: TGTGCCAGCAGCTTAGTACAGGGCCCCTCGGCTGGCTACACCTTC
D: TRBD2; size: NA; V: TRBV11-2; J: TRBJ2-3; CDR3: CASRLHSLGGGDTQYF; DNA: TGTGCCAGCAGACTCCATAGTCTGGGGGGGGGAGATACGCAGTATTTT
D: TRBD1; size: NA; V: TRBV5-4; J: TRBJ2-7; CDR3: CASSLAGQGDEQYF; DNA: TGTGCCAGCAGCTTGGCGGGACAGGGAGACGAGCAGTACTTC
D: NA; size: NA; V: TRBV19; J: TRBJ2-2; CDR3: CASTYFLRSGELFF; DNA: TGTGCCAGTACCTATTTTCTAAGGTCCGGGGAGCTGTTTTTT
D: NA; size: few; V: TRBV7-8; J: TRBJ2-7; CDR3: CASSLDGIYYEQYF; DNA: TGTGCCAGCAGCTTGGACGGGATTTACTACGAGCAGTACTTC
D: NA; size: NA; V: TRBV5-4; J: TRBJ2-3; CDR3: CASSLWGDRVGTDTQYF; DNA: TGTGCCAGCAGCTTATGGGGGGACCGGGTTGGCACAGATACGCAGTATTTT
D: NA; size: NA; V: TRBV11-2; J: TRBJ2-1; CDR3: CASSLSGPSSYNEQFF; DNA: TGTGCCAGCAGCTTATCAGGTCCGAGCTCCTACAATGAGCAGTTCTTC
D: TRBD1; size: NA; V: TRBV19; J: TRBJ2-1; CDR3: CASSRGTGFYNEQFF; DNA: TGTGCCAGTAGCCGCGGGACAGGGTTTTACAATGAGCAGTTCTTC
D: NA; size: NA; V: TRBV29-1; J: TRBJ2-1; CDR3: CSVEDGGFNEQFF; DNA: TGCAGCGTTGAAGATGGGGGCTTCAATGAGCAGTTCTTC
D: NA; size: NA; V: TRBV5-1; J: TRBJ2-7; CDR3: CASSLVGQAPGPAYEQYF; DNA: TGCGCCAGCAGCTTGGTGGGACAAGCCCCGGGGCCCGCCTACGAGCAGTACTTC
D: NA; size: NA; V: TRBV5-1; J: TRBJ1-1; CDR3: CASSTRTGQADTEAFF; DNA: TGCGCCAGCAGCACCCGAACAGGGCAGGCGGACACTGAAGCTTTCTTT
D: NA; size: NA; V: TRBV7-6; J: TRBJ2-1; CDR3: CASSPGGPQEQFF; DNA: TGTGCCAGCAGCCCCGGGGGTCCACAGGAGCAGTTCTTC
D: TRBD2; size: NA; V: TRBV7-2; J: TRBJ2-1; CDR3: CASSLMFLAGERNEQFF; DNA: TGTGCCAGCAGCTTAATGTTCCTAGCGGGAGAACGGAATGAGCAGTTCTTC
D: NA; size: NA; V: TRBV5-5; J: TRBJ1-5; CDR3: CASSALNSQPQHF; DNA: TGTGCCAGCAGCGCCTTAAATAGTCAGCCCCAGCATTTT
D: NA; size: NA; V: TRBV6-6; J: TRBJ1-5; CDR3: CASSPQTQPQHF; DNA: TGTGCCAGCAGTCCCCAGACTCAGCCCCAGCATTTT